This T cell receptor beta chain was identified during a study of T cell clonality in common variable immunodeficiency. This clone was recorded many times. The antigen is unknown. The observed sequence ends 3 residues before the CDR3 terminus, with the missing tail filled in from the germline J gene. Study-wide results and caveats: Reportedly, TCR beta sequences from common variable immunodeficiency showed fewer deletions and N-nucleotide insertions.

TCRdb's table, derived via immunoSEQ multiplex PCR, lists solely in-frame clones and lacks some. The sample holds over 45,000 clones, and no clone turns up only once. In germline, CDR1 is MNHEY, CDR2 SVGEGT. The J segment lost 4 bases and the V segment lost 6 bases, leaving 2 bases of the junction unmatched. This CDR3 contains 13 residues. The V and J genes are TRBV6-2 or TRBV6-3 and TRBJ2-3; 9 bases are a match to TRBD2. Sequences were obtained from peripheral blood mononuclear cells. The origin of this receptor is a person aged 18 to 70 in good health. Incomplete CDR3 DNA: TGTGCCAGCAGGCGACTAGCGGCAGATACG. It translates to CASRRLAADT. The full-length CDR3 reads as CASRRLAADTQYF.